These 22 T cell receptor beta chains originate from one sample sequenced in a study of tumor-infiltrating lymphocytes in primary liver carcinoma. Germline DNA was also extracted, and blood RNA was taken from unsorted whole blood. Priming with a constant-region primer yielded TCR beta cDNA from roughly 0.45 ug total RNA. Generation of the TCR beta libraries relied on three nested multiplex PCR rounds using slightly modified ARM-PCR. The first two PCR rounds used TRBV1-TRBV30 forward primers with a C-beta reverse primer, about 10 cycles each. TCRdb analysed the multiplex PCR reads with MiXCR anew, one entry per CDR3 protein. The sample has 190,000 or so distinct CDR3 sequences, about 61% seen once. The sequencing sample was made of peripheral blood. Receptor source: a woman aged 55-70 years with primary liver carcinoma and hepatitis B virus infection.

About this clonotype: An end of the junction does not agree with germline; a read error may underlie this. This chain uses TRBV6-5 with TRBJ2-7; TRBD1 might be the D (6 bases). Looked up from germline, CDR1 is MNHEY and CDR2 is SVGAGI. This CDR3 contains 16 residues. Here the CDR3 reads CASSYSTETGSYEEHF. The DNA of the CDR3 is TGTGCCAGCAGTTACTCGACGGAGACAGGCTCCTACGAGGAGCACTTT.

Concerning this clonotype: Possible read error: a much larger clone is one base away. The chain employs TRBV6-1 and TRBJ2-7, with unresolved D. The CDR3 length is 11 residues. Germline loops: CDR1 MNHNS, CDR2 SASEGT. In nucleotides, the CDR3 is TGTGTCAGCATGAGTTGGGGCGAGCAGTACTTC. Its protein is CVSMSWGEQYF.

On this clonotype: One junction end disagrees with the germline gene, perhaps due to a read error. The rearrangement joins TRBV6-5 to TRBJ2-2; TRBD1 aligns across 9 bases. CDR1 and CDR2 (germline): MNHEY, SVGAGI. The CDR3 is 16 amino acids. CDR3 DNA: TGTGCCAGCAGTCACTGGACAGGGGACTCTAACGGGGAGCTGCTTTTT. It yields the protein CASSHWTGDSNGELLF.

The CDR3 spells CASSSLAGKTFF. CDR3 coding DNA: TGTGCCAGCAGTTCACTAGCGGGAAAAACGTTCTTC. The gene calls are TRBV28 and TRBJ2-1; 10 bases are a match to TRBD2. CDR3 length equals 12 residues. The J segment lost 15 bases and the V segment lost 4 bases, leaving 6 bases of the junction unmatched. Germline V gene sequence: CDR1 MDHEN, CDR2 SYDVKM.

V is TRBV20-1 and J is TRBJ1-5; 8 bases fit TRBD1. Germline V lookup: CDR1 DFQATT, CDR2 SNEGSKA (reference sequence). The CDR3 runs 16 residues. J was trimmed by 1 base and V by 0 bases; bases with no gene match: 5. The CDR3 bases are TGCAGTGCTAGAGACGGACAGGGTTGGAGCAATCAGCCCCAGCATTTT. It yields the protein CSARDGQGWSNQPQHF.

This rearrangement joins TRBV5-1 to TRBJ1-1; D remains unclear. The CDR3 spans 13 residues. Trimming took off 5 bases at V and 1 base at J, with 9 bases between the two ends. Germline CDR1 is SGHRS and CDR2 is YFSETQ. The CDR3 DNA follows: TGCGCCAGCAGGAGGCGGCCGAACACTGAAGCTTTCTTT. As protein: CASRRRPNTEAFF. Full variable domain (missing parts from reference TRBV5-1 and TRBJ1-1): KAGVTQTPRYLIKTRGQQVTLSCSPISGHRSVSWYQQTPGQGLQFLFEYFSETQRNKGNFPGRFSGRQFSNSRSEMNVSTLELGDSALYLCASRRRPNTEAFFGQGTRLTVV.

Comment on this clonotype: At one boundary the junction diverges from the germline segment, which might be a read error. The chain has TRBV11-1 and TRBJ1-1, with D possibly TRBD1 on 5 matching bases. The germline V gene has CDR1 SGHAT and CDR2 FQDESV (reference sequence). This CDR3 region has 13 residues. CDR3 sequence: CASIPGAATEAFF. DNA of the CDR3: TGTGCCAGCATTCCCGGGGCAGCCACTGAGGCTTTCTTT. The full variable domain, rest sourced from reference TRBV11-1 and TRBJ1-1, is EAEVAQSPRYKITEKSQAVAFWCDPISGHATLYWYRQILGQGPELLVQFQDESVVDDSQLPKDRFSAERLKGVDSTLKIQPAELGDSAMYLCASIPGAATEAFFGQGTRLTVV.

Details on this clonotype: The junction departs from germline at one end; a sequencing error may be responsible. CDR3: CDSSLDRGDAQCF. The CDR3 nucleotides read TGTGACAGCAGCTTAGATCGAGGAGATGCGCAGTGTTTT. The chain combines TRBV11-2 with TRBJ2-3; no definite D call. The CDR3 length is 13 residues. The V gene's germline CDR1 is SGHAT and CDR2 FQNNGV.

This clonotype appeared many times. The chain carries TRBV6-6 and TRBJ2-7; no firm D call. Germline assignment: CDR1 MNHNY and CDR2 SVGAGI (reference sequence). The CDR3 sequence is 11 residues long. V gave up 4 bases and J gave up 7 bases, with 8 bases separating them. The CDR3 sequence: CASSSSWEQYF. In DNA, the CDR3 is TGTGCCAGCAGTTCCTCGTGGGAGCAGTACTTC.

This clonotype was observed many times. Mismatch with germline at one junction end may stem from a read error. V is TRBV10-2 and J is TRBJ2-1; D call uncertain. Germline V CDR1 and CDR2: WSHSY, SAAADI. The length of the CDR3 is 11 residues. Written as DNA, the CDR3 is TGTGCCAGCAGCTCGCACAATGAGCAGTTCTTC. This gives the protein CASSSHNEQFF.

This clonotype showed up just once. This may stem from a read error, because a much larger clone lies one nucleotide away. The chain combines TRBV10-3 with TRBJ2-7; D possibly matches TRBD1 or TRBD2 (5 bases each). From germline, CDR1 is ENHRY and CDR2 SYGVKD. The CDR3 covers 11 residues. CDR3 sequence reads: CATSPGPKQYF. The CDR3 DNA reads TGTGCCACCAGTCCGGGACCGAAGCAGTACTTC.

With respect to this clonotype: It may be a read error: a sequence one base away is much more abundant. This chain uses TRBV12-3 or TRBV12-4 with TRBJ1-2; TRBD1 might be the D (5 bases). Trimming cost V 6 bases and J 1 base, with 9 bases left between them. The length of the CDR3 is 13 residues. Here the CDR3 reads CASSCRDNYGYTF. The CDR3, as DNA: TGTGCCAGCAGCTGCAGGGATAACTATGGCTACACCTTC.

Comments on this clonotype: At one of its ends the junction is not consistent with the germline gene, which may arise from a read error. The J gene is TRBJ2-7, the V gene TRBV11-2; no reliable D call. Germline CDR1 reads SGHAT; CDR2 reads FQNNGV. The CDR3 covers 15 residues. This chain's CDR3 is CASSDWWAASYGQYF. CDR3 DNA sequence: TGTGCCAGCAGCGACTGGTGGGCGGCCTCCTACGGGCAGTACTTC.

Details on this clonotype: With a much larger clone just one base away, this may be a read error. The chain couples TRBV6-1 to TRBJ2-3; TRBD1 is a possible D gene (5 bases). V was trimmed by 7 bases and J by 3 bases, leaving 17 bases between them. The CDR3 is made up of 15 amino acids. Germline CDR1 and CDR2: MNHNS and SASEGT. CDR3 loop: CASTMVSRVTDTQYF. In DNA form, the CDR3 reads TGTGCCAGCACGATGGTTAGCAGGGTTACAGATACGCAGTATTTT.

As concerns this clonotype: One end of the junction fails to match germline, which may point to a read error. The chain couples TRBV11-2 to TRBJ2-3; a possible D gene is TRBD1 (5 bases). The CDR3 runs 13 residues. Germline assignment: CDR1 SGHAT and CDR2 FQNNGV. The CDR3 nucleotides are TGTGCCAGCAGCCCTAATCTCAGGGATACGCTGTATTTT. This sequence encodes CASSPNLRDTLYF. The complete variable domain, with remaining parts taken from reference TRBV11-2 and TRBJ2-3, reads EAGVAQSPRYKIIEKRQSVAFWCNPISGHATLYWYQQILGQGPKLLIQFQNNGVVDDSQLPKDRFSAERLKGVDSTLKIQPAKLEDSAVYLCASSPNLRDTLYFGPGTRLTVL.

This clonotype was observed at least ten times. The chain is built from TRBV28 and TRBJ1-6; D uncertain. CDR1 and CDR2 from the germline V gene are MDHEN and SYDVKM. The CDR3 length is 12 residues. Deletions cut 8 bases from V and 10 bases from J, with 12 bases between. CDR3 DNA: TGTGCCAGCGGAAGACCCAACTCACCCCTCCACTTT. Amino acids: CASGRPNSPLHF.

On this clonotype itself: The junction departs from germline at one end; a sequencing error may be responsible. The gene calls are TRBV12-3 or TRBV12-4 and TRBJ2-2; a possible D gene is TRBD2 (6 bases). The length of the CDR3 is 16 residues. CDR3 region: CTSSFHAGWATGELFF. DNA for the CDR3: TGTACCAGCAGTTTTCATGCGGGATGGGCCACCGGGGAGCTGTTTTTT.

The rearrangement joins TRBV7-8 to TRBJ2-7; tentative D call: TRBD2 (5 bases). Looked up from germline, CDR1 is SGHVS and CDR2 is FQNEAQ. V lost 3 bases and J lost 2, with 11 bases in between. The CDR3 spans 14 residues. CDR3 amino acids: CASSFGLAPYEQYF. CDR3 sequence (DNA): TGTGCCAGCAGCTTCGGGCTAGCTCCCTACGAGCAGTACTTC.

Concerning this clonotype: A read error may produce the germline difference seen at one junction end. The chain employs TRBV11-3 and TRBJ2-7, with 9 bases lining up with TRBD2. CDR1 SGHNT and CDR2 YENEEA come from the germline V gene. The CDR3 runs to 15 residues. CDR3 sequence (DNA): TGTGCCAGCAGCCTTCTGGCGGGAGGGTTCTACGAACAGTACTTC. This gives the protein CASSLLAGGFYEQYF.

This clonotype was observed a handful of times. This likely comes from a read error, as the CDR3 has no conserved phenylalanine or tryptophan at its end. V and J are TRBV11-2 and TRBJ1-1; D is unresolved. The germline gives CDR1 SGHAT, CDR2 FQNNGV. This CDR3 has 15 residues. V was shortened by 6 bases and J by 6 bases, with 20 bases between the two germline ends. CDR3 bases: TGTGCCAGCAGTTTATCCTTCAGATCAGACGCTGAAGCTTTCCTT. Residues: CASSLSFRSDAEAFL.

The chain combines TRBV11-1 with TRBJ2-1, with D perhaps matching TRBD1 or TRBD2 (6 bases each). V lost 10 bases to trimming and J lost 4 bases, with 38 bases between them. Germline V gene sequence: CDR1 SGHAT, CDR2 FQDESV (reference sequence). The CDR3 spans 21 residues. CDR3 nucleotide sequence: TGTGCCATCAGTCCTCTAGGAGGGGGGATATCACCGAGAGCGGCATACAATGAGCAGTTCTTC. Translated: CAISPLGGGISPRAAYNEQFF.

Points on this clonotype: The CDR3 does not end in the conserved phenylalanine or tryptophan, so this is likely a read error. The chain joins TRBV11-2 to TRBJ1-6; TRBD1 is a possible D gene (5 bases). The germline V gene has CDR1 SGHAT and CDR2 FQNNGV. The CDR3 spans 16 residues. Trimming stripped 5 bases from V and 4 bases from J, with 15 bases between. The CDR3 DNA reads as TGTGCCAGCAGCAGCCCCGGGGCCCCTTATAATTCACCCCTCCACCTT. It codes for CASSSPGAPYNSPLHL.